These 25 T cell receptor beta chains were all obtained from the same sample, sequenced in a study of blood T cell repertoires in COVID-19 (dated by TCRdb to between 2020 and 2021). Libraries came from the immunoSEQ multiplex PCR assay. TCRdb retrieved this table from immuneACCESS and kept in-frame rearrangements only. Not all clones are present; in checked studies, unresolved V genes account for under half, and no reason is known for the remainder. This sample is represented by around 100,000 clones; approximately 90% of them were singletons. The ten most abundant clones make up 3.1% of the sample. The specimen sequenced was peripheral blood. The receptors here all came from a man aged 50-60 years in a cohort sampled during active COVID-19.

This chain links TRBV5-1 with TRBJ1-3; D unresolved. Germline CDR1 SGHRS, CDR2 YFSETQ. Deletions cut 3 bases from V and 0 bases from J, with 10 bases between. The CDR3 runs to 15 residues. CDR3 loop: CASSWVGNSGNTIYF. The CDR3 region has the DNA TGCGCCAGCAGCTGGGTCGGGAACTCTGGAAACACCATATATTTT.

This chain links TRBV6-5 with TRBJ1-2; 7 positions agree with TRBD1. Germline loops: CDR1 MNHEY, CDR2 SVGAGI. Unmatched junction bases numbered 5, after V lost 6 bases and J lost 7 bases. The CDR3 is 12 residues long. The CDR3 is CASSRQGAGYTF. The CDR3 region has the DNA TGTGCCAGCAGCCGACAGGGCGCTGGCTACACCTTC.

The chain is built from TRBV7-9 and TRBJ2-3; D gene unclear. The CDR3 covers 11 residues. The germline V and J ends were trimmed by 6 bases and 10 bases, with 11 bases remaining between them. CDR1 and CDR2 (germline): SEHNR, FQNEAQ (reference sequence). The CDR3 region is CASRNSSAQYF. The CDR3, as DNA: TGTGCCAGCAGGAACAGTTCGGCGCAGTATTTT.

This chain connects TRBV3-1 (or the pseudogene TRBV3-2) to TRBJ2-1; D possibly corresponds to TRBD2 (6 bases). Germline V gives CDR1 LGHDT, CDR2 YNNKEL (reference sequence). This CDR3 has 16 amino acids. Trimming pared 1 base from V and 4 bases from J, leaving 14 bases between. CDR3 sequence reads: CASSQAGGDYYNEQFF. As DNA, the CDR3 is TGTGCCAGCAGCCAAGCGGGCGGGGATTATTACAATGAGCAGTTCTTC.

The chain combines TRBV24-1 with TRBJ1-2; TRBD1 aligns across 8 bases. Trimming cost V 9 bases and J 4 bases; bases outside gene matches: 6. The CDR3 covers 13 residues. From germline, CDR1 is KGHDR and CDR2 SFDVKD. The CDR3 sequence is CATSQGGGYGYTF. The DNA of the CDR3 is TGTGCCACCTCACAGGGGGGCGGCTATGGCTACACCTTC.

The rearrangement uses TRBV7-2 and TRBJ1-1; weak D call: TRBD1 (5 bases). CDR3 size: 15 residues. Trimming left V 1 base short and J 3 bases short, with 12 bases between. Germline V gene lookup returns CDR1 SGHTA and CDR2 FQGNSA. The CDR3 nucleotides read TGTGCCAGCAGCTTAGTTGGGGCAGGGCACACTGAAGCTTTCTTT. Protein: CASSLVGAGHTEAFF.

CDR3 amino acids: CASSVLAGGGETQYF. CDR3 in DNA: TGTGCCAGCAGTGTACTAGCGGGGGGAGGGGAGACCCAGTACTTC. The chain links TRBV25-1 to TRBJ2-5; 12 positions agree with TRBD2. This CDR3 is built from 15 residues. V was clipped by 4 bases and J by 5 bases; unmatched bases: 5. Germline CDR1 reads MGHDK; CDR2 reads SYGVNS. The entire variable domain, with the rest obtained from reference TRBV25-1 and TRBJ2-5, is as follows: EADIYQTPRYLVIGTGKKITLECSQTMGHDKMYWYQQDPGMELHLIHYSYGVNSTEKGDLSSESTVSRIRTEHFPLTLESARPSHTSQYLCASSVLAGGGETQYFGPGTRLLVL.

The genes are TRBV9 and TRBJ1-5, with a tentative D call TRBD1 (5 bases). The CDR3 is 14 amino acids. Between the trimmed V and J ends, which lost 3 bases and 3 bases, there was a span of 10 bases. Germline V gene sequence: CDR1 SGDLS, CDR2 YYNGEE. CDR3 amino acids: CASSAGGDNQPQHF. CDR3 in DNA: TGTGCCAGCAGCGCGGGGGGGGACAATCAGCCCCAGCATTTT.

The chain links TRBV5-1 to TRBJ1-3; TRBD1 might be the D (5 bases). V was shortened by 0 bases and J by 4 bases, with 11 bases between the two germline ends. Germline CDR1 is SGHRS and CDR2 is YFSETQ. CDR3 length: 15 residues. The CDR3 bases are TGCGCCAGCAGCTTGGGCGCTACAGGAGGAAACACCATATATTTT. This sequence encodes CASSLGATGGNTIYF.

This chain links TRBV2 with TRBJ2-5; 10 bases agree with TRBD2. The CDR3 covers 16 residues. V trimming: 3 bases; J trimming: 5 bases; junction bases outside the gene matches: 9. CDR1 and CDR2 (germline): SNHLY, FYNNEI. CDR3 sequence reads: CASSEESGGVMETQYF. The CDR3 nucleotides are TGTGCCAGCAGTGAGGAAAGCGGGGGGGTAATGGAGACCCAGTACTTC.

The chain links TRBV18 to TRBJ2-1; the match to TRBD2 covers 9 bases. This CDR3 comprises 19 residues. Germline V gene data show CDR1 as KGHSH and CDR2 as LQKENI. J was trimmed by 9 bases and V by 5 bases; bases with no gene match: 23. The CDR3 is CASSSRAPGLAPLGAEQFF. The CDR3 DNA follows: TGTGCCAGCTCATCACGGGCACCGGGACTAGCTCCCCTCGGGGCTGAGCAGTTCTTC.

This clone was seen a single time. The chain employs TRBV5-8 and TRBJ2-7, with a tentative D call TRBD1 (6 bases). The germline V gene encodes CDR1 SGHTS and CDR2 YDEGEE. Trimming cost V 4 bases and J 6 bases, with 17 bases left between them. This CDR3 contains 14 residues. The CDR3 bases are TGTGCCAGCAGCAAAGAGAACAGGGTCCCCGAGCAGTACTTC. Amino acid sequence: CASSKENRVPEQYF.

CDR3 DNA: TGCGCCAGCAGCTTGGTGCCCGAGAGTTTTTTACCCCAGTACTTC. It codes for CASSLVPESFLPQYF. The rearrangement uses TRBV5-1 and TRBJ2-5; D is uncertain. This CDR3 is 15 amino acids long. The germline CDR1 and CDR2 sequences are SGHRS and YFSETQ. V lost 0 bases, J lost 9 bases, and 18 bases lay in between.

The chain carries TRBV7-9 and TRBJ2-2; D remains ambiguous. V lost 5 bases and J lost 1, with 14 bases in between. CDR3 size: 16 residues. CDR1 is SEHNR, CDR2 FQNEAQ, per germline (reference sequence). The CDR3 spells CASSAMHSGNTGELFF. CDR3 in DNA: TGTGCCAGCAGCGCCATGCACTCCGGGAACACCGGGGAGCTGTTTTTT. The full variable domain, completed using reference TRBV7-9 and TRBJ2-2, is DTGVSQNPRHKITKRGQNVTFRCDPISEHNRLYWYRQTLGQGPEFLTYFQNEAQLEKSRLLSDRFSAERPKGSFSTLEIQRTEQGDSAMYLCASSAMHSGNTGELFFGEGSRLTVL.

The chain joins TRBV5-1 to TRBJ1-2, with D perhaps matching TRBD1 (6 bases). Germline V gene sequence: CDR1 SGHRS, CDR2 YFSETQ. Trimming shortened V by 2 bases and J by 1 base, and 12 bases separated the two germline ends. The CDR3 loop spans 15 amino acids. The CDR3 loop is CASSLSTGSNYGYTF. In nucleotides, the CDR3 is TGCGCCAGCAGCTTATCGACAGGCAGTAACTATGGCTACACCTTC.

The chain uses TRBV2 and TRBJ1-5; the D gene is possibly TRBD1 (5 bases). CDR1 and CDR2 from the germline V gene are SNHLY and FYNNEI. With 8 bases removed from V and 0 bases from J, the gap between germline ends came to 11 bases. This CDR3 comprises 14 residues. As DNA, the CDR3 is TGTGCCAGCGCGGGACGGAATAGCAATCAGCCCCAGCATTTT. It is translated as CASAGRNSNQPQHF.

The chain is built from TRBV7-3 and TRBJ2-3, with 8 bases aligning to TRBD2. V dropped 3 bases and J dropped 5; count of bases not matched to a gene: 10. The CDR3 has 16 amino acids. Germline CDR1 reads SGHTA; CDR2 reads FQGTGA. The CDR3 DNA follows: TGTGCCAGCAGCTTTATCGCGGTAGCGGGGAGAGATACGCAGTATTTT. Its protein product is CASSFIAVAGRDTQYF.

Turning to this clone: A junction boundary mismatches the germline segment, possibly from a read error. The rearrangement joins TRBV7-7 to TRBJ2-5, with D perhaps TRBD1 (5 bases). There are 16 residues in the CDR3. Germline lookup yields CDR1 SSHAT and CDR2 FNYEAQ (reference sequence). The CDR3 DNA reads TGTGCTAGCAGCTTAGGGGCCCGTGGAACAGAAGAGACCCAGTACTTC. This codes for CASSLGARGTEETQYF.

V and J are TRBV7-6 and TRBJ1-5; D is perhaps TRBD1 (6 bases). Germline V gene data show CDR1 as SGHVS and CDR2 as FNYEAQ. V lost 0 bases, J lost 6 bases, and 12 bases lay in between. The CDR3 contains 15 residues. CDR3 in DNA: TGTGCCAGCAGCTTAGCGGGGGCAGGGGTTCAGCCCCAGCATTTT. This encodes CASSLAGAGVQPQHF.

The rearrangement links TRBV4-2 to TRBJ1-2, with TRBD1 as a possible D gene (6 bases). The germline V gene encodes CDR1 LGHNA and CDR2 YNFKEQ. Trimming left V 2 bases short and J 1 base short, with 14 bases between. The CDR3 runs to 16 residues. The CDR3 region is CASSQSFTQGNYGYTF. Here the CDR3 DNA reads TGTGCCAGCAGCCAAAGTTTTACACAGGGTAACTATGGCTACACCTTC.

CDR3 region: CASSPRQSSYNSPLHF. The CDR3 coding sequence is TGTGCCAGCAGCCCCCGACAGAGCTCCTATAATTCACCCCTCCACTTT. The chain recombines TRBV9 with TRBJ1-6; possibly TRBD1 for D (5 bases). Trimming took 4 bases from V and 0 from J, leaving 11 bases between them. CDR1 SGDLS and CDR2 YYNGEE come from the germline V gene. The CDR3 contains 16 residues.

This clone was picked up one time. V usage is TRBV19 and J usage is TRBJ1-6; 9 bases are shared with TRBD1. Germline CDR1 reads LNHDA; CDR2 reads SQIVND (reference sequence). The CDR3 length is 15 residues. The J segment lost 8 bases and the V segment lost 3 bases, leaving 5 bases of the junction unmatched. CDR3 DNA sequence: TGTGCCAGTAGTATCTTCGACAGGGGGGATTCACCCCTCCACTTT. Its protein is CASSIFDRGDSPLHF.

The chain carries TRBV7-2 and TRBJ1-6; D gene ambiguous. This CDR3 is 16 amino acids long. Trimming removed 3 bases from V and 7 bases from J, with 16 bases in between. Germline V lookup: CDR1 SGHTA, CDR2 FQGNSA. The CDR3, as DNA: TGTGCCAGCAGCTTTTCCCCAGGACGGGGAAATTCACCCCTCCACTTT. This codes for CASSFSPGRGNSPLHF.

The chain employs TRBV13 and TRBJ2-7; 7 positions agree with TRBD1. V shed 5 bases and J 3 bases; nucleotides not matched to a gene: 10. The V gene's germline CDR1 is PRHDT and CDR2 FYEKMQ (reference sequence). The CDR3 runs 15 residues. The CDR3, as DNA: TGTGCCAGCAGCGACTTACAGGGGCTTAACTACGAGCAGTACTTC. Translating it yields CASSDLQGLNYEQYF.

Concerning this clone itself: The junction and the germline gene differ at one end; a read error may be behind it. CDR3 sequence reads: CASSKAGLAGGPRTGELFF. The CDR3 DNA reads as TGTGCCAGCAGTAAAGCGGGGCTCGCGGGGGGGCCGAGGACCGGGGAGCTGTTTTTT. This chain connects TRBV6-1 to TRBJ2-2, with 9 bases fitting TRBD2. Germline CDR1 and CDR2: MNHNS and SASEGT. The CDR3 covers 19 residues.